Below, 29 T cell receptor beta chains from the same sample are listed, as sequenced in a study of identical twins. One entry per CDR3 protein results from TCRdb running MiXCR on the 5' RACE reads. The sample lists some 1,700,000 distinct CDR3 sequences; around 33% were seen once. The sample comprised cord blood. Every receptor here comes from a newborn girl in good health.

V usage is TRBV12-3 or TRBV12-4 and J usage is TRBJ2-3, with TRBD2 matching 13 bases. CDR3 size: 15 residues. With 4 bases clipped from V and 8 bases from J, the junction kept 6 bases outside the gene matches. The CDR3, as DNA: TGTGCCAGCAGTTCCGCCCGACTAGCGGGAGGTACGCAGTATTTT. Translated, it gives CASSSARLAGGTQYF.

This chain connects TRBV2 to TRBJ2-1; 8 nucleotides line up with TRBD1. After removal of 7 bases from V and 6 bases from J, the junction contained 2 bases not matched to a gene. The CDR3 has 12 amino acids. From germline, CDR1 is SNHLY and CDR2 FYNNEI. CDR3 amino acids: CASIGTGNEQFF. CDR3 nucleotides: TGTGCCAGCATTGGGACAGGCAATGAGCAGTTCTTC.

This clonotype has just one count. A junction end diverges from the germline sequence, so it may reflect a read error. J is TRBJ1-1 and V is TRBV5-1; unclear D gene. The germline V gene encodes CDR1 SGHRS and CDR2 YFSETQ. This CDR3 has 14 residues. CDR3 in DNA: TGCGCCGGCAGCTTGGGGTCAGCGCCCACTGAAGCTTTCTTT. Protein product: CAGSLGSAPTEAFF. Combining the CDR3 with reference TRBV5-1 and TRBJ1-1 gives the whole variable domain KAGVTQTPRYLIKTRGQQVTLSCSPISGHRSVSWYQQTPGQGLQFLFEYFSETQRNKGNFPGRFSGRQFSNSRSEMNVSTLELGDSALYLCAGSLGSAPTEAFFGQGTRLTVV.

CDR3 in DNA: TGTGCCAGCAGCGTACGACTAGCGGGGGACCTCACAGATACGCAGTATTTT. Amino acid sequence: CASSVRLAGDLTDTQYF. This sequence joins TRBV21-1 and TRBJ2-3; the table's D call TRBD2 went unverified against the DNA. TRBV21-1 is recorded as a pseudogene. The CDR3 loop spans 17 amino acids.

This chain joins TRBV9 and TRBJ2-1; 7 positions agree with TRBD2. The CDR3 covers 15 residues. Germline CDR1 reads SGDLS; CDR2 reads YYNGEE. J was trimmed by 9 bases and V by 0 bases; bases with no gene match: 9. The CDR3, as DNA: TGTGCCAGCAGCGTAGTTCCAACGACTAGCACTGAGCAGTTCTTC. It translates to CASSVVPTTSTEQFF.

This clonotype showed up just a few times. The CDR3 DNA follows: TGTGCCAGCAGCCCCGCCCCGGGACAGGTCGGTAATGAGCAGTTCTTC. It yields the protein CASSPAPGQVGNEQFF. This chain uses TRBV11-2 with TRBJ2-1; 8 bases are shared with TRBD1. The germline gives CDR1 SGHAT, CDR2 FQNNGV. This CDR3 contains 16 residues. The V segment lost 5 bases and the J segment 7 bases; nucleotides outside the gene matches: 13.

V and J are TRBV7-9 and TRBJ2-7, with D maybe TRBD1 (7 bases). V lost 2 bases and J 2 bases, leaving 13 bases between the germline ends. CDR3 length equals 15 residues. Per germline, CDR1 SEHNR and CDR2 FQNEAQ (reference sequence). CDR3 nucleotide sequence: TGTGCCAGCAGCTTATTGCGCAGGGGGGCCTACGAGCAGTACTTC. This gives the protein CASSLLRRGAYEQYF. Complete variable domain (other parts from reference TRBV7-9 and TRBJ2-7): DTGVSQNPRHKITKRGQNVTFRCDPISEHNRLYWYRQTLGQGPEFLTYFQNEAQLEKSRLLSDRFSAERPKGSFSTLEIQRTEQGDSAMYLCASSLLRRGAYEQYFGPGTRLTVT.

The chain joins TRBV28 to TRBJ2-7, with 11 bases aligning to TRBD2. The CDR3 spans 18 residues. Germline assignment: CDR1 MDHEN and CDR2 SYDVKM. V shed 5 bases and J 7 bases; nucleotides not matched to a gene: 19. The chain's CDR3 is CASSPTRLAGITYNEQYF. The DNA of the CDR3 is TGTGCCAGCAGTCCTACTCGACTAGCGGGGATTACCTACAATGAGCAGTACTTC.

About this clonotype itself: One end of the junction varies from germline; a read error may be responsible. The chain employs TRBV12-3 or TRBV12-4 and TRBJ2-7; D unclear. CDR3 size: 12 residues. CDR3 bases: TGTGTCAGCAGTTTATTGGGTTACGAGCAGTACTTC. Translated, it gives CVSSLLGYEQYF.

As for this clonotype: Since no conserved phenylalanine or tryptophan closes the CDR3, a read error is the likely cause. The chain uses TRBV5-4 and TRBJ2-5; no clear D gene. Germline-derived CDR1 and CDR2 are SGHNT and YYREEE (reference sequence). CDR3 size: 13 residues. Between the trimmed V and J ends, which lost 2 bases and 0 bases, there was a span of 5 bases. DNA for the CDR3: TGTGCCAGCAGCTTCTACAACCAAGAGACCCAGTACTGC. Translating it yields CASSFYNQETQYC.

This chain connects TRBV6-1 to TRBJ1-1; D not resolved. The CDR3 has 13 amino acids. V was clipped by 8 bases and J by 3 bases, with 13 bases between them. CDR1 is MNHNS and CDR2 is SASEGT in the germline V gene. DNA for the CDR3: TGTGCCAGCCGATTTGGGGAGTACACTGAAGCTTTCTTT. Amino acid sequence: CASRFGEYTEAFF.

The V gene is TRBV4-2, the J gene TRBJ2-1; TRBD1 aligns across 8 bases. CDR1 is LGHNA, CDR2 YNFKEQ, per germline. V gave up 0 bases and J gave up 10 bases; unmatched junction bases: 14. The length of the CDR3 is 17 residues. The CDR3 DNA reads as TGTGCCAGCAGCCAAGATCATGGAATAGGACAGGGCTACGAGCAGTTCTTC. This translates into CASSQDHGIGQGYEQFF.

This clonotype has only a few counts. This chain uses TRBV20-1 with TRBJ1-5; D unclear. Trimming pared 5 bases from V and 2 bases from J, leaving 13 bases between. The germline CDR1 and CDR2 sequences are DFQATT and SNEGSKA (reference sequence). The CDR3 extends over 14 amino acids. CDR3: CSAAPPRGNQPQHF. CDR3 sequence (DNA): TGCAGTGCTGCGCCCCCACGGGGCAATCAGCCCCAGCATTTT.

The chain combines TRBV24-1 with TRBJ1-4; D is ambiguous. CDR3 length: 14 residues. V gave up 4 bases and J gave up 8 bases, with 13 bases separating them. Germline V gene sequence: CDR1 KGHDR, CDR2 SFDVKD. DNA of the CDR3: TGTGCCACCAGTGAAACGACGAAGATAGAAAAACTGTTTTTT. This codes for CATSETTKIEKLFF.

This clonotype has only a few counts. The chain has TRBV4-2 and TRBJ1-1, with a possible D match to TRBD1 (5 bases). Trimming shortened V by 1 base and J by 1 base, and 13 bases separated the two germline ends. CDR3 size: 16 residues. Germline CDR1 is LGHNA and CDR2 is YNFKEQ. This CDR3 reads CASSQGTGEPNTEAFF. CDR3 DNA: TGTGCCAGCAGCCAAGGTACGGGGGAACCGAACACTGAAGCTTTCTTT.

The sample holds a few counts of this clonotype. This chain uses TRBV19 with TRBJ2-7; D might be TRBD1 (5 bases). The CDR3 is 12 amino acids. Between the trimmed V and J ends, which lost 8 bases and 6 bases, there was a span of 14 bases. CDR1 is LNHDA and CDR2 is SQIVND in the germline V gene (reference sequence). CDR3 sequence (DNA): TGTGCCAGTGCAGGGATTCCAAGCGAGCAGTACTTC. Its protein product is CASAGIPSEQYF.

The rearrangement links TRBV27 to TRBJ2-7; D uncertain. With 3 bases removed from V and 1 base from J, the gap between germline ends came to 7 bases. The germline CDR1 and CDR2 sequences are MNHEY and SMNVEV (reference sequence). This CDR3 comprises 13 residues. The CDR3 is CASSFIMSYEQYF. The CDR3 DNA sequence: TGTGCCAGCAGTTTCATCATGTCCTACGAGCAGTACTTC.

This chain uses TRBV5-1 with TRBJ1-2, with a possible D match to TRBD1 (5 bases). CDR1 and CDR2 from the germline V gene are SGHRS and YFSETQ. CDR3 size: 18 residues. V lost 1 base, J lost 4 bases, and 23 bases lay in between. The CDR3, as DNA: TGCGCCAGCAGCTTGTTGGCAGGGATACAATGGCGAGGCTATGGCTACACCTTC. It specifies CASSLLAGIQWRGYGYTF.

The chain has TRBV14 and TRBJ2-7; unclear D gene. The end of the DNA aligns better with TRBJ2-5, so the J call may be wrong. Germline-derived CDR1 and CDR2 are SGHDN and FVKESK. The CDR3 spans 13 residues. Written as DNA, the CDR3 is TGTGCCAGCAGCCCGGCGACAACGGGGACCCAGTACTTC. Protein product: CASSPATTGTQYF.

The chain joins TRBV6-6 to TRBJ2-7; 9 nucleotides line up with TRBD1. The germline V gene has CDR1 MNHNY and CDR2 SVGAGI (reference sequence). The CDR3 runs 15 residues. V lost 7 bases, J lost 4 bases, and 11 bases stayed unmatched. In nucleotides, the CDR3 is TGTGCCAGCAACTCGGACAGGGGAAGGGATTACGAGCAGTACTTC. Amino acid sequence: CASNSDRGRDYEQYF.

This clonotype has a handful of counts. The rearrangement links TRBV25-1 to TRBJ2-3, with D possibly TRBD2 on 6 matching bases. Trimming left V 5 bases short and J 4 bases short, with 19 bases between. This CDR3 region has 16 residues. The germline V gene encodes CDR1 MGHDK and CDR2 SYGVNS. The CDR3 spells CASSPGPPAGSDTQYF. The CDR3 DNA reads TGTGCCAGCAGTCCAGGTCCCCCGGCGGGGTCAGATACGCAGTATTTT.

V is TRBV7-9 and J is TRBJ2-7, with a weak D call TRBD2 (5 bases). This CDR3 contains 14 residues. In germline, CDR1 is SEHNR, CDR2 FQNEAQ (reference sequence). V was shortened by 0 bases and J by 2 bases, with 8 bases between the two germline ends. The CDR3 spells CASSLAEAAYEQYF. The CDR3 region has the DNA TGTGCCAGCAGCTTAGCCGAAGCGGCCTACGAGCAGTACTTC.

This clonotype has just a few counts. The gene calls are TRBV12-3 or TRBV12-4 and TRBJ2-6, with 7 bases lining up with TRBD1. The CDR3 contains 17 residues. Trimming took 5 bases from V and 0 from J; bases not matched to a gene: 7. The CDR3 region has the DNA TGTGCCAGCAGTATCGGACAGGCGGGCTCTGGGGCCAACGTCCTGACTTTC. Protein sequence: CASSIGQAGSGANVLTF.

J is TRBJ2-1 and V is TRBV7-2, with D unclear. Per the germline V gene, CDR1 is SGHTA and CDR2 is FQGNSA. CDR3 size: 15 residues. Trimming removed 0 bases at V and 3 bases at J, with 9 bases between. CDR3 loop: CASSLAISGYNEQFF. The CDR3 DNA reads as TGTGCCAGCAGCTTAGCGATCTCCGGCTACAATGAGCAGTTCTTC.

J is TRBJ2-1 and V is TRBV24-1; 8 bases map to TRBD2. Germline CDR1 KGHDR, CDR2 SFDVKD. CDR3 length: 12 residues. Germline trimming cut 9 bases from V and 12 bases from J; bases unmatched to any gene: 9. CDR3 coding DNA: TGTGCCACCCGGGGGGGTAGGGATGGGCAGTTCTTC. This codes for CATRGGRDGQFF.

The chain combines TRBV14 with TRBJ2-7; D may correspond to TRBD1 or TRBD2 (5 bases each). The CDR3 runs to 11 residues. Germline lookup yields CDR1 SGHDN and CDR2 FVKESK. Trimming left V 6 bases short and J 6 bases short, with 9 bases between. The CDR3, as DNA: TGTGCCAGCAGTCGGGGACCCGAGCAGTACTTC. As protein: CASSRGPEQYF.

This clonotype showed up just a few times. The genes are TRBV6-1 and TRBJ2-3; D is possibly TRBD1 or TRBD2 (5 bases each). V was trimmed by 3 bases and J by 6 bases, leaving 13 bases between them. This CDR3 has 14 amino acids. Looked up from germline, CDR1 is MNHNS and CDR2 is SASEGT. DNA of the CDR3: TGTGCCAGCAGTGAGAGGGGCGGTGGGGATACGCAGTATTTT. Translated, it gives CASSERGGGDTQYF.

V usage is TRBV6-6 and J usage is TRBJ2-7; D is ambiguous. The V end was cut by 5 bases, the J end by 6 bases, with 8 bases between. Per germline, CDR1 MNHNY and CDR2 SVGAGI (reference sequence). This CDR3 has 11 amino acids. The CDR3 is CASSAAVEQYF. CDR3 bases: TGTGCCAGCAGTGCGGCGGTCGAGCAGTACTTC.

J is TRBJ2-1 and V is TRBV6-1; 9 bases fit TRBD2. The trim removed 8 bases at V and 0 bases at J, leaving 14 bases unmatched. The CDR3 extends over 18 amino acids. CDR1 is MNHNS and CDR2 is SASEGT in the germline V gene. CDR3 in DNA: TGTGCCAGCCGGAGGGCTAGCGGGACTTTTAGCTCCTACAATGAGCAGTTCTTC. It is translated as CASRRASGTFSSYNEQFF.